Listed below are T cell receptor beta chains from one sample, sequenced in a study of beta chain features in type 1 diabetes. Repertoires were generated with immunoSEQ multiplex PCR, while TCRdb's copy carries only in-frame clones and drops some. The table lists some 270,000 clones, roughly a tenth of them singletons. The sequencing input was naive CD4+ T cells from blood. The receptors here all came from a man aged 25-45 years with type 1 diabetes. Both conserved end residues are part of each CDR3. D genes are given only for firm matches. Clone sizes are given selectively: once, few, many, or a class where the clone is expanded.

V gene	D gene	J gene	clone size	CDR3 protein	CDR3 DNA
TRBV19	TRBD2	TRBJ2-1	-	CASSLRGVSWDEQFF	TGTGCCAGTAGTCTTCGGGGGGTCTCCTGGGATGAGCAGTTCTTC
TRBV9	TRBD2	TRBJ2-7	-	CASSPRYHLAGSKGAYEQYF	TGTGCCAGCAGCCCCCGATATCATCTAGCGGGGTCCAAAGGGGCCTACGAGCAGTACTTC
TRBV16	-	TRBJ1-2	-	CASSQGGNYGYTF	TGTGCCAGCAGCCAAGGGGGGAACTATGGCTACACCTTC
TRBV25-1	-	TRBJ1-6	few	CASSSTPTANSPLHF	TGTGCCAGCAGTTCTACTCCGACAGCTAATTCACCCCTCCACTTT
TRBV6-5	TRBD2	TRBJ2-7	-	CASSYGASGATYEQYF	TGTGCCAGCAGTTACGGGGCTAGCGGGGCTACCTACGAGCAGTACTTC
TRBV18	-	TRBJ2-7	-	CASSQPGRYEQYF	TGTGCCAGCTCGCAACCGGGGAGGTACGAGCAGTACTTC
TRBV30	TRBD1	TRBJ1-1	-	CAWRGQPNTEAFF	TGTGCCTGGCGGGGACAGCCGAACACTGAAGCTTTCTTT
TRBV9	TRBD1	TRBJ2-5	-	CASSVVGQGGTQYF	TGTGCCAGCAGCGTAGTGGGACAGGGGGGGACCCAGTACTTC
TRBV28	TRBD1	TRBJ2-5	few	CASSMGQVETQYF	TGTGCCAGCAGTATGGGACAGGTGGAGACCCAGTACTTC
TRBV18	-	TRBJ2-5	few	CASSPGSGGETQYF	TGTGCCAGCTCACCAGGTAGCGGTGGGGAGACCCAGTACTTC
TRBV7-9	-	TRBJ1-1	few	CASSFREEAFF	TGTGCCAGCAGCTTTCGGGAGGAAGCTTTCTTT
TRBV5-6	-	TRBJ2-2	-	CASSLTGRGTGELFF	TGTGCCAGCAGCTTAACTGGGCGGGGCACCGGGGAGCTGTTTTTT
TRBV28	TRBD2	TRBJ2-1	few	CASSLSGGAYNEQFF	TGTGCCAGCAGTCTTAGCGGGGGGGCCTACAATGAGCAGTTCTTC
TRBV7-9	TRBD2	TRBJ2-1	few	CASSSWGLAGAGYNEQFF	TGTGCCAGCAGCTCGTGGGGACTAGCGGGGGCCGGTTACAATGAGCAGTTCTTC
TRBV4-3	TRBD1	TRBJ1-2	-	CASSRLGTDYGYTF	TGCGCCAGCAGCCGACTCGGGACAGACTATGGCTACACCTTC
TRBV29-1	-	TRBJ2-5	few	CSVSLQETQYF	TGCAGCGTCTCACTCCAAGAGACCCAGTACTTC
TRBV28	-	TRBJ2-2	-	CASSPSSVLSGELFF	TGTGCCAGCAGTCCTTCGTCTGTGTTGTCCGGGGAGCTGTTTTTT
TRBV25-1	-	TRBJ2-7	-	CASSEVGDLSYEQYF	TGTGCCAGCAGTGAGGTGGGGGACTTATCCTACGAGCAGTACTTC
TRBV28	-	TRBJ2-7	-	CASTPHGGRYEQYF	TGTGCCAGCACACCGCACGGAGGGAGGTACGAGCAGTACTTC
TRBV5-1	-	TRBJ2-1	few	CASSLPGEVSGNEQFF	TGCGCCAGCAGCTTGCCAGGGGAAGTGTCCGGCAATGAGCAGTTCTTC
TRBV19	TRBD1	TRBJ2-7	-	CASQTGSSYEQYF	TGTGCCAGCCAGACAGGGAGCTCCTACGAGCAGTACTTC
TRBV7-9	-	TRBJ2-1	few	CASSSIRSNEQFF	TGTGCCAGCAGCTCGATCCGGAGCAATGAGCAGTTCTTC
TRBV16	-	TRBJ1-2	few	CASSQSIGQGSGYTF	TGTGCCAGCAGCCAATCCATCGGGCAGGGGTCGGGCTACACCTTC
TRBV18	-	TRBJ1-1	few	CASSPALGGEAFF	TGTGCCAGCTCACCGGCTCTTGGAGGGGAAGCTTTCTTT
TRBV4-1	TRBD2	TRBJ2-5	-	CASSQEGASGGLGTQYF	TGCGCCAGCAGCCAAGAGGGAGCTAGCGGGGGCCTGGGGACCCAGTACTTC
TRBV19	-	TRBJ1-5	few	CASSMGAWQPQHF	TGTGCCAGTAGTATGGGGGCTTGGCAGCCCCAGCATTTT
TRBV6-8	TRBD1	TRBJ2-2	-	CACGQGKNTGELFF	TGTGCCTGCGGACAGGGGAAGAACACCGGGGAGCTGTTTTTT
TRBV5-1	TRBD2	TRBJ2-3	-	CASSPGGAGADTQYF	TGCGCCAGCAGCCCCGGGGGGGCCGGCGCAGATACGCAGTATTTT
TRBV28	TRBD1	TRBJ1-5	few	CASSLLGGKQPQHF	TGTGCCAGCAGTTTATTAGGGGGCAAGCAGCCCCAGCATTTT
TRBV23-1	TRBD1	TRBJ2-1	few	CASSQSGRGQTYNEQFF	TGCGCCAGCAGTCAATCGGGAAGGGGGCAAACCTACAATGAGCAGTTCTTC
TRBV6-5	TRBD1	TRBJ2-1	-	CASSYSTGPTKVF	TGTGCCAGCAGTTACTCGACAGGGCCAACTAAGGTCTTC
TRBV30	-	TRBJ2-5	few	CAWSYRVREQYF	TGTGCCTGGAGCTACAGGGTGCGAGAGCAGTACTTC
TRBV7-3	-	TRBJ1-6	few	CASSLLGGYNSPLHF	TGTGCCAGCAGCTTACTAGGGGGTTATAATTCACCCCTCCACTTT
TRBV15	TRBD1	TRBJ2-7	-	CATSRDGGTGHEQYF	TGTGCCACCAGCAGAGATGGTGGGACAGGGCACGAGCAGTACTTC
TRBV10-3	TRBD2	TRBJ2-1	-	CAISEASWGGEQFF	TGTGCCATCAGTGAGGCCTCCTGGGGGGGTGAGCAGTTCTTC
TRBV28	TRBD2	TRBJ2-5	-	CASSLTASGGQETQYF	TGTGCCAGCAGTTTAACGGCTAGCGGGGGCCAAGAGACCCAGTACTTC
TRBV6-5	TRBD2	TRBJ2-1	once	CASSLAGPDYNEQFF	TGTGCCAGCAGTTTAGCGGGACCCGATTACAATGAGCAGTTCTTC
TRBV5-4	-	TRBJ2-1	few	CATTRGHSYNEQFF	TGTGCCACCACCAGGGGCCACTCCTACAATGAGCAGTTCTTC
TRBV9	-	TRBJ1-2	few	CASSSRTEDYGYTF	TGTGCCAGCAGCAGCCGGACAGAGGACTATGGCTACACCTTC
TRBV12-5	TRBD2	TRBJ2-1	few	CASGLLSGGVNNEQFF	TGTGCTAGTGGTCTTCTTAGCGGGGGGGTAAACAATGAGCAGTTCTTC